This paragraph covers one T cell receptor (beta chain) sequence. Its antigen is unknown. The junction departs from germline at one end; a sequencing error may be responsible. The patients picked for sequencing were ones in whom flow cytometry had shown an expansion of CD8+CD57+ cells. All patients had severe acquired aplastic anemia diagnosed by International Study of Aplastic Anemia and Agranulocytosis and Camitta criteria. No patient had received any therapy when blood was sampled. TCR repertoires of sorted CD4+ and CD8+ blood T cells from severe aplastic anemia patients and healthy subjects were deep-sequenced in the study. In the USA, patient enrollment took place under clinicaltrials.gov protocols 00001620, 01623167, 00001397, 00071045, 00081523 and 00961064. Ficoll-Paque density gradient centrifugation was used to isolate peripheral blood mononuclear cells. Before DNA was extracted, CD4+ and CD8+ T cells were sorted using either FACS or magnetic beads.

TCR beta VDJ combination and CDR3 sequence profiling used genomic DNA as the template. TCR repertoire sequencing was run on an Illumina HiSeq 2000. From the authors' description of their analysis: Repertoire assessment relied on Simpson's diversity index, CDR3 size and DJ length profiles, and TRBV/TRBJ rearrangement plots. The most abundant DNA sequence in the deep sequencing data was taken as the immunodominant clone. CDR3 amino acid sequences were checked for sharing across subjects and were also compared against the VDJdb database and published repertoires. TCRdb ran its own pipeline on the public reads, namely fastp trimming at Q25 and MiXCR clone calling, and kept in-frame beta chains. For every CDR3 protein sequence, its rows merge into one entry that carries the most common genes and DNA. The V and J calls here are based on TCRdb, not the publication. The sample records approximately 220,000 distinct CDR3 sequences, less than 60% of which are singletons. The ten biggest clones cover about 20% of the sample.

These data come from a study of CD8+CD57+ T cells in acquired aplastic anemia (dated by TCRdb to 2016 to 2018). With respect to the entire study: DNA extracted from sorted CD4+ and CD8+ cells had a mean of roughly 3.4 ug, with a range of roughly 0.17 to 27.4 ug. CD8+CD57+ expansion was defined as a frequency above the mean frequency observed in healthy subjects.

The full study reports these points: Although 25 to 30 CD8+ CDR3 sequences were shared by patients and controls, these sequences appeared highly expressed in patients and within the immunodominant clones of patients. Between patients and healthy controls, no significant difference in CD8+ Simpson's diversity was found (P=0.060).

Taken from the germline V gene, the CDR1 and CDR2 loops are SQVTM and ANQGSEA. Inclusive of the bounding cysteine and phenylalanine, the CDR3 is 14 residues long. Only the CDR3 portion is preserved as DNA: 42 bases, with reading frame beginning at the first base. Specimen: sorted CD4+, CD8+, or CD8+CD57+ T cells (not recorded which) from PBMCs. This receptor was obtained from a human donor with aplastic anemia. The chain couples TRBV29-1 to TRBJ1-4; D gene: possibly TRBD1, on 5 matching bases. The CDR3 is CSVEDRAINEKLLF. The sequenced DNA: TGCAGCGTTGAAGACAGGGCCATCAATGAAAAACTGCTTTTT. With the portions outside the CDR3 filled from the reference TRBV29-1 and TRBJ1-4 genes, the complete variable region becomes SAVISQKPSRDICQRGTSLTIQCQVDSQVTMMFWYRQQPGQSLTLIATANQGSEATYESGFVIDKFPISRPNLTFSTLTVSNMSPEDSSIYLCSVEDRAINEKLLFGSGTQLSVL.